This is a list of T cell receptor beta chains from one sample in a study of cytomegalovirus exposure and HLA in healthy donors. Libraries were prepared by immunoSEQ multiplex PCR; TCRdb keeps only in-frame clonotypes and omits some of them. The data contain more than 90,000 clones, 81% of them seen just once; the ten biggest clones take up 4.2%. Material for sequencing was PBMCs. Receptors originate from an older woman in good health and CMV-seropositive. Each CDR3 is given with its conserved first and last residue. Fields, in order: D gene, J gene, clone size, V gene, CDR3 protein, CDR3 DNA. A D gene is named only where the DNA matches it firmly. Only part of the rows carry a size: once, few, many, or a class if the clone is expanded.

TRBD2 TRBJ2-5 once TRBV4-1 CASSQDYSGSRGETQYF TGCGCCAGCAGCCAAGATTATAGCGGGAGTAGGGGGGAGACCCAGTACTTC
. TRBJ1-2 . TRBV10-3 CAISEDEGFNYGYTF TGTGCCATCAGTGAGGACGAGGGCTTTAACTATGGCTACACCTTC
. TRBJ2-7 . TRBV9 CASSAFGQIGEQYF TGTGCCAGCAGCGCCTTCGGACAAATTGGTGAGCAGTACTTC
TRBD1 TRBJ1-1 . TRBV11-3 CASSSVGTVNTEAFF TGTGCCAGCAGCTCCGTCGGGACAGTGAACACTGAAGCTTTCTTT
. TRBJ2-7 . TRBV19 CASSPRQVVNEQYF TGTGCCAGTTCTCCTCGACAGGTGGTCAACGAGCAGTACTTC
. TRBJ1-6 . TRBV7-2 CASSLRSAGVGNSPLHF TGTGCCAGCAGCTTAAGGTCCGCAGGGGTGGGTAATTCACCCCTCCACTTT
TRBD1 TRBJ1-2 . TRBV5-1 CASSSEELRGRDGYTF TGCGCCAGCAGCTCGGAGGAGCTCAGGGGGAGAGATGGCTACACCTTC
TRBD1 TRBJ2-1 . TRBV6-5 CASSRTGFGNEQFF TGTGCCAGCAGTCGGACAGGGTTCGGTAATGAGCAGTTCTTC
TRBD1 TRBJ1-1 few TRBV10-3 CATRLDRANTEAFF TGTGCCACCAGGCTAGACAGGGCGAACACTGAAGCTTTCTTT
. TRBJ1-4 once TRBV18 CASSPQTGEKLFF TGTGCCAGCTCACCACAGACAGGTGAAAAACTGTTTTTT
TRBD1 TRBJ2-7 . TRBV9 CASSVEGTGVGEQYF TGTGCCAGCAGCGTAGAAGGGACAGGGGTAGGCGAGCAGTACTTC
TRBD1 TRBJ2-7 once TRBV27 CASSLSGQGAQTYEQYF TGTGCCAGCAGTTTATCGGGACAGGGGGCACAGACCTACGAGCAGTACTTC
TRBD2 TRBJ2-7 . TRBV6-5 CASSYSLAGVKEQYF TGTGCCAGCAGTTATAGTCTAGCGGGAGTGAAGGAGCAGTACTTC
TRBD1 TRBJ2-1 . TRBV11-2 CASSLGQGSYNEQFF TGTGCCAGCAGCTTAGGACAGGGAAGCTACAATGAGCAGTTCTTC
TRBD2 TRBJ2-1 . TRBV12-5 CASGLWTSGRYNEQFF TGTGCTAGTGGTTTGTGGACTAGCGGTCGATACAATGAGCAGTTCTTC
TRBD1 TRBJ2-6 . TRBV5-1 CASSWTGAGANVLTF TGCGCCAGCAGCTGGACAGGGGCCGGGGCCAACGTCCTGACTTTC
TRBD2 TRBJ2-7 . TRBV6-1 CATTYLLGGNEQYF TGTGCCACTACGTACTTACTGGGGGGGAACGAGCAGTACTTC
TRBD2 TRBJ2-1 . TRBV5-5 CASSPPGGSYNEQFF TGTGCCAGCAGCCCTCCGGGGGGTTCCTACAATGAGCAGTTCTTC
. TRBJ1-2 . TRBV20-1 CSARSYGYTF TGCAGTGCTAGGAGCTATGGCTACACCTTC
. TRBJ2-2 . TRBV27 CASSLMRPNTGELFF TGTGCCAGCAGTTTAATGCGGCCGAACACCGGGGAGCTGTTTTTT
TRBD1 TRBJ2-6 . TRBV2 CASSKDRSTFSGANVLTF TGTGCCAGCAGTAAGGACAGGTCCACCTTCTCTGGGGCCAACGTCCTGACTTTC
. TRBJ1-3 few TRBV4-1 CASSHPGLGSGNTIYF TGCGCCAGCAGCCATCCGGGTTTGGGTTCTGGAAACACCATATATTTT
. TRBJ2-3 few TRBV10-2 CASSPKDTQYF TGCGCCAGCAGCCCCAAAGATACGCAGTATTTT
. TRBJ1-2 . TRBV15 CATSREGGPSTGTF TGTGCCACCAGCAGAGAGGGGGGACCCTCCACGGGCACCTTC